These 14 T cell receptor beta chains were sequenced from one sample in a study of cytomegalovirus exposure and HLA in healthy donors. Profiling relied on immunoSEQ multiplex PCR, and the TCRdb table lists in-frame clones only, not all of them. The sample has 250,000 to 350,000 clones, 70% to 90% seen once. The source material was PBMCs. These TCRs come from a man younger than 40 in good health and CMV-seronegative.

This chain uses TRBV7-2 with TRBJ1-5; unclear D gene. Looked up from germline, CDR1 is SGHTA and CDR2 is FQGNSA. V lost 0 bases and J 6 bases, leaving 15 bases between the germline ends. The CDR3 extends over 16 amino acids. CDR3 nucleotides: TGTGCCAGCAGCTTAGCGGAGGGAGGTCGTTCTCAGCCCCAGCATTTT. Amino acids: CASSLAEGGRSQPQHF.

CDR3 protein: CASSGTDNQPQHF. CDR3 coding DNA: TGTGCCAGCAGTGGGACAGACAATCAGCCCCAGCATTTT. V usage is TRBV2 and J usage is TRBJ1-5; possibly TRBD1 for D (6 bases). CDR3 length: 13 residues. Trimming left V 4 bases short and J 3 bases short, with 7 bases between. Germline lookup yields CDR1 SNHLY and CDR2 FYNNEI.

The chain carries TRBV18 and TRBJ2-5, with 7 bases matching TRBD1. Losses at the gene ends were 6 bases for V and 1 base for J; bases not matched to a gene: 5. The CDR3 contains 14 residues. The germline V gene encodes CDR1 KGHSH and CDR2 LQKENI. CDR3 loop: CASSLGQVQETQYF. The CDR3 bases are TGTGCCAGCTCGCTCGGACAGGTCCAAGAGACCCAGTACTTC.

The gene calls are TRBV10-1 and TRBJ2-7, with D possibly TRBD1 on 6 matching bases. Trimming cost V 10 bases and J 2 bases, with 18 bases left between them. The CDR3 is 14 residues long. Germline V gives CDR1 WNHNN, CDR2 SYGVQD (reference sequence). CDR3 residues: CATSDTGRAYEQYF. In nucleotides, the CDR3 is TGCGCCACCTCAGACACAGGGAGAGCCTACGAGCAGTACTTC.

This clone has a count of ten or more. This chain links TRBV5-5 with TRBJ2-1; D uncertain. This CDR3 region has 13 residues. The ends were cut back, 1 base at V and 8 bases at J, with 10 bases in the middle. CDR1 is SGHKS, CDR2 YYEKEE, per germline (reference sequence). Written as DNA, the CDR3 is TGTGCCAGCAGCTTGTTAAGGAGAGATGAGCAGTTCTTC. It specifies CASSLLRRDEQFF.

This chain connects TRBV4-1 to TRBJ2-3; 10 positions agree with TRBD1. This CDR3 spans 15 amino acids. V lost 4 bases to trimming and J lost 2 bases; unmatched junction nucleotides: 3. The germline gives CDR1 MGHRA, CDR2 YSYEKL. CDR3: CASSLGQGNTDTQYF. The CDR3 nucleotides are TGCGCCAGCAGCCTGGGACAGGGGAACACAGATACGCAGTATTTT.

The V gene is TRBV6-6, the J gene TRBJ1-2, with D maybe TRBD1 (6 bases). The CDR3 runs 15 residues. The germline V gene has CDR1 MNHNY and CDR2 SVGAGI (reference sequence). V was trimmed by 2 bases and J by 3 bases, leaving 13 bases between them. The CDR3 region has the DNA TGTGCCAGCAGTTACCACGGGGCAGGGGACTATGGCTACACCTTC. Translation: CASSYHGAGDYGYTF.

The CDR3 sequence is CASSLSRGIGSGFF. The CDR3 bases are TGCGCCAGCAGCTTGTCCCGGGGGATAGGGAGTGGGTTCTTC. The genes are TRBV5-1 and TRBJ2-1; tentatively, D is TRBD2 (6 bases). Looked up from germline, CDR1 is SGHRS and CDR2 is YFSETQ. There are 14 residues in the CDR3. V shed 1 base and J shed 15 bases, with 20 bases lying between them.

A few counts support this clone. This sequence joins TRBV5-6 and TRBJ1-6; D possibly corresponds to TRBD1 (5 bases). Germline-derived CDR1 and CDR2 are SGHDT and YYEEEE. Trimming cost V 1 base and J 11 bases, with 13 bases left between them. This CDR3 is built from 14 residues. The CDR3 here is CASSLLQGGAPLHF. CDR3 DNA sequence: TGTGCCAGCAGCTTGCTCCAGGGAGGGGCACCCCTCCACTTT.

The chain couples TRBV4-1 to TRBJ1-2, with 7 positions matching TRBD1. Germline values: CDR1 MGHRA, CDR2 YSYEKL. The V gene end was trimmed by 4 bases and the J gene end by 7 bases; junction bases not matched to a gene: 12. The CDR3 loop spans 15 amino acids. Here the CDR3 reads CASSPNWQGVAGYTF. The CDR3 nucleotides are TGCGCCAGCAGCCCCAACTGGCAGGGGGTGGCTGGCTACACCTTC.

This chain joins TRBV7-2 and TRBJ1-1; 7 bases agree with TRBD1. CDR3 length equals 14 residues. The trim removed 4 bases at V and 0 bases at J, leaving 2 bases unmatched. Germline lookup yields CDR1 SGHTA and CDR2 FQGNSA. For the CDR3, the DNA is TGTGCCAGCAGCTACGACAGGGTGAACACTGAAGCTTTCTTT. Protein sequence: CASSYDRVNTEAFF.

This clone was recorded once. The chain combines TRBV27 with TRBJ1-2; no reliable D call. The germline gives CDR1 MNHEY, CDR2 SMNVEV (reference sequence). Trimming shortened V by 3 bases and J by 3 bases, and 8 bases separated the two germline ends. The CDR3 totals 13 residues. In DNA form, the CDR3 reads TGTGCCAGCAGTTTTGGACTCCACTATGGCTACACCTTC. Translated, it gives CASSFGLHYGYTF.

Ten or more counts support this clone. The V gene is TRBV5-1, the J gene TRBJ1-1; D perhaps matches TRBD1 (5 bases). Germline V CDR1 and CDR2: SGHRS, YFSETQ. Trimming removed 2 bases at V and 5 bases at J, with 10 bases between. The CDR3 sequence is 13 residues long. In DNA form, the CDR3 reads TGCGCCAGCAGCTTATCCCCAGGGACTGAAGCTTTCTTT. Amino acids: CASSLSPGTEAFF.

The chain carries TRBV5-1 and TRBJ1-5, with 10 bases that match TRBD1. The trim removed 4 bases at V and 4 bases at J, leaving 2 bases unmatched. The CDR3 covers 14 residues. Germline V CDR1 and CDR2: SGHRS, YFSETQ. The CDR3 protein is CASSEGQGNQPQHF. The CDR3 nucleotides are TGCGCCAGCAGCGAGGGACAGGGGAATCAGCCCCAGCATTTT.